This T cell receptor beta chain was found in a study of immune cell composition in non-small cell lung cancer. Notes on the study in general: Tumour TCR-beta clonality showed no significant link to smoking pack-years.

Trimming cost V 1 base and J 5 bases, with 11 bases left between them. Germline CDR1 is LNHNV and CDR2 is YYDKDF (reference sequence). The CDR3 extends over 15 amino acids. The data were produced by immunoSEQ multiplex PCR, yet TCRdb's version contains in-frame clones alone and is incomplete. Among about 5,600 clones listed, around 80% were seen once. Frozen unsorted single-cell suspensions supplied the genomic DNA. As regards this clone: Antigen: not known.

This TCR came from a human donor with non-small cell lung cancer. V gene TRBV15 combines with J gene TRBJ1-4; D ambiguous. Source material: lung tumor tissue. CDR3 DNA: TGTGCCACCAGCAGAGTCCCTCAAGCGAATGAAAAACTGTTTTTT. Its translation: CATSRVPQANEKLFF.